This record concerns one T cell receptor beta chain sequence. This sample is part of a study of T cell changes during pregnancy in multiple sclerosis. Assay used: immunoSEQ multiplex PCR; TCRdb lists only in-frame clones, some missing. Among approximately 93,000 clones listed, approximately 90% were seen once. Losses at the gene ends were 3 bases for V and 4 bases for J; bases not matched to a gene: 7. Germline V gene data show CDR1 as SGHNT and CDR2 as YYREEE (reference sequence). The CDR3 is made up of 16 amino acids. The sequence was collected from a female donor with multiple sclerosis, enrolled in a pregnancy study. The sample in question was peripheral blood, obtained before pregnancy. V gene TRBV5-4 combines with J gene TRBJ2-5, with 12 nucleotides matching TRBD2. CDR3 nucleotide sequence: TGTGCCAGCAGCTCGGCCCTAGCGGGGGGGGGAGAGACCCAGTACTTC. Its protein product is CASSSALAGGGETQYF.